Detailed here is one T cell receptor beta chain. The sample belongs to a study of blood T cell repertoires in COVID-19. Clones were read by immunoSEQ multiplex PCR, and TCRdb kept only the in-frame ones, dropping some. The sample carries 25,000 to 30,000 clones, nearly 90% recorded once. The sequence derives from a woman aged 60 to 75 with active COVID-19. Sequencing used peripheral blood.

Written as DNA, the CDR3 is TGTGCCAGCAGCTTAGGGGCTAGCAAGCTTTACGAGCAGTACTTC. It is translated as CASSLGASKLYEQYF. The chain recombines TRBV7-8 with TRBJ2-7; tentatively, D is TRBD2 (5 bases). Trimming stripped 1 base from V and 4 bases from J, with 14 bases between. This CDR3 is built from 15 residues. In germline, CDR1 is SGHVS, CDR2 FQNEAQ. Variable domain in full (rest from reference TRBV7-8 and TRBJ2-7): GAGVSQSPRYKVAKRGQDVALRCDPISGHVSLFWYQQALGQGPEFLTYFQNEAQLDKSGLPSDRFFAERPEGSVSTLKIQRTQQEDSAVYLCASSLGASKLYEQYFGPGTRLTVT.